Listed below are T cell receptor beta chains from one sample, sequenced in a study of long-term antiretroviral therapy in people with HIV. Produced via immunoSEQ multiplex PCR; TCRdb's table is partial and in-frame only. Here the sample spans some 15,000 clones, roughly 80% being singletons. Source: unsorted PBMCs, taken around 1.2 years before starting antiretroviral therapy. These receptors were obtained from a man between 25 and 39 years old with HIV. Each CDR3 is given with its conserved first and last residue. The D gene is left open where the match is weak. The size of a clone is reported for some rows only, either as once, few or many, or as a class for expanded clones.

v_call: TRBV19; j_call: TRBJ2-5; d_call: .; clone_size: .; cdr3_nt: TGTGCCAGTAGTATAGACGGGGGCCTCTGGGAGACCCAGTACTTC; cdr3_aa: CASSIDGGLWETQYF
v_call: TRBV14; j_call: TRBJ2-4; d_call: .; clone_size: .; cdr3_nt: TGTGCCAGCAGCCCAGGAACGGGGGCCGCAAACATTCAGTACTTC; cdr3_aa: CASSPGTGAANIQYF
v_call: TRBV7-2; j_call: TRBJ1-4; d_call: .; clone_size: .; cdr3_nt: TGTGCCAGCAGCAAAGACGGGGGAGGTGAAAAACTGTTTTTT; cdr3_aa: CASSKDGGGEKLFF
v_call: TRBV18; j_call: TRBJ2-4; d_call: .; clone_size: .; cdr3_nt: TGTGCCAGCTCACCAGAAATGGTTTCGGGAAACATTCAGTACTTC; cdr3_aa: CASSPEMVSGNIQYF
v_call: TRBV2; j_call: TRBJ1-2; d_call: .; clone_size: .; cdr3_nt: TGTGCCAGCAGGGGGCCGGAGGACAATGGCTACACCTTC; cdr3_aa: CASRGPEDNGYTF
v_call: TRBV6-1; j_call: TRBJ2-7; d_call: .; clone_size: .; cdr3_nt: TGTGCCGCCCGCCCCGCTGGCTCCTACGAGCAGTACTTC; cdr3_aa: CAARPAGSYEQYF
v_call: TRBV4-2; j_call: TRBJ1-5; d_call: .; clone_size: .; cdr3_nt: TGTGCCAGCAGCCAAGATCCAGGGGATAGCAATCAGCCCCAGCATTTT; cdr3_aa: CASSQDPGDSNQPQHF
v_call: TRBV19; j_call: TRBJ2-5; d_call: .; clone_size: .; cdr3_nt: TGTGCCAGTAGTGTACAGGTGCAAGAGACCCAGTACTTC; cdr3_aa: CASSVQVQETQYF
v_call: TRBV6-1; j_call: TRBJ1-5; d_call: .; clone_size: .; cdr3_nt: TGTGCCAGCAGCGAACAGGGTGACCTTCGGGCCCAGCATTTT; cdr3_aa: CASSEQGDLRAQHF
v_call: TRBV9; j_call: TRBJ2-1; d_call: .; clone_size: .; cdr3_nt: TGTGCCAGCAGCGTAGAAATCTCCAATGAGCGGCAGTTCTTC; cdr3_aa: CASSVEISNERQFF
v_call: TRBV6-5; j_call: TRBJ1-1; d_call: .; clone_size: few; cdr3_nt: TGTGCCAGCAGTTACAGTAGGGCGAACACTGAAGCTTTCTTT; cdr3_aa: CASSYSRANTEAFF
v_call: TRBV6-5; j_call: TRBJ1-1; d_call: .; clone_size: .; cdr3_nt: TGTGCCAGCAGTAACTCGGGGGGGTCTGAAGCTTTCTTT; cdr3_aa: CASSNSGGSEAFF
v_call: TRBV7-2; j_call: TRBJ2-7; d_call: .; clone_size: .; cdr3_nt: TGTGCCAGCAGCGACAGACGGCTCTACGAGCAGTACTTC; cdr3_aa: CASSDRRLYEQYF
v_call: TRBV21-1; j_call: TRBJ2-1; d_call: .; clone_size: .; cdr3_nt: TGTGCCAGCACCGAAGGCAGACTAGCGACCTACAATGAGCAGTTCTTC; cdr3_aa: CASTEGRLATYNEQFF
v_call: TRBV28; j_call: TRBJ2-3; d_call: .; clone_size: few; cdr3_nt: TGTGCCAGCAGTTCTACAGGGGGGGGCACAGATACGCAGTATTTT; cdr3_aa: CASSSTGGGTDTQYF
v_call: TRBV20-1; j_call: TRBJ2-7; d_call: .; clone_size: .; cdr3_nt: TGCAGCCCCAAGGCAGGGACAAAGCAGTACTTC; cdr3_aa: CSPKAGTKQYF
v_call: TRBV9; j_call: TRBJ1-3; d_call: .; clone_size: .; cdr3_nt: TGTGCCAGCAGCGTAGGATCCGGAAACACCATATATTTT; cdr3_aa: CASSVGSGNTIYF
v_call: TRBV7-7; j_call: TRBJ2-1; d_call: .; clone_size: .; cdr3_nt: TGTGCCAGCAGCGCAGAGAGCCTTACGGGGGAGCAGTTCTTC; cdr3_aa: CASSAESLTGEQFF
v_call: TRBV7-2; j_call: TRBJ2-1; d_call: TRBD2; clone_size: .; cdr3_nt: TGTGCCAGCAGCTTAGCGAAACTAGCGGGGAGCTCCTACAATGAGCAGTTCTTC; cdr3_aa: CASSLAKLAGSSYNEQFF
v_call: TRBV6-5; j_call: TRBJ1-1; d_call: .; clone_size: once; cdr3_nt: TGTGCCAGCAGTAACGGACAGCCGGGAGCTTTCTTT; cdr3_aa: CASSNGQPGAFF
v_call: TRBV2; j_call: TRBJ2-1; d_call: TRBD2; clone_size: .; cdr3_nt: TGTGCCAGCAGTTCCCCGGGGGGGGCTCCTAGCGAGCAGTTCTTC; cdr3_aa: CASSSPGGAPSEQFF
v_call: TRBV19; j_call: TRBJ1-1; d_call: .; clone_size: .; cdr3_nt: TGTGCCAGTAGTATAAGTGTTGGGCCGGTGAACACTGAAGCTTTCTTT; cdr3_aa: CASSISVGPVNTEAFF
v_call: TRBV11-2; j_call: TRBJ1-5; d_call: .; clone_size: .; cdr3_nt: TGTGCCAGCAGCTCCAATGACCAGCCCCAGCATTTT; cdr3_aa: CASSSNDQPQHF
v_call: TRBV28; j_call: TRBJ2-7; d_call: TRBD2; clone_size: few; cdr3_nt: TGTGCCAGCAGTTTAGTGGTAGCGGGAGCTGAGGAGCAGTACTTC; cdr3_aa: CASSLVVAGAEEQYF
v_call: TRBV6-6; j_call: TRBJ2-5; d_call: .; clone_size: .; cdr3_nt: TGTGCCAGCAGCTTTAGGGAGACCCAGTACTTC; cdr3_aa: CASSFRETQYF
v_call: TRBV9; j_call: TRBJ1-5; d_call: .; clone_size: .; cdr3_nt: TGTGCCAGCAGCTCACCCTTTGAGCGGGGAGATAGCAATCAGCCCCAGCATTTT; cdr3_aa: CASSSPFERGDSNQPQHF
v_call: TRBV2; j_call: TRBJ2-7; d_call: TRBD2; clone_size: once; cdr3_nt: TGTGCCAGCAGTGAAGGGGCTAGCGGGAGTGACGAGCAGTACTTC; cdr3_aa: CASSEGASGSDEQYF
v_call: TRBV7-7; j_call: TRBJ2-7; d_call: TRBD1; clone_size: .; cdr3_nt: TGTGCTAGCAGCTACCGACAGGGGGCGAACTACGAGCAGTACTTC; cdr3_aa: CASSYRQGANYEQYF
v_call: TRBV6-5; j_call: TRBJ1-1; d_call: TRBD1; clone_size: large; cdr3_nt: TGTGCCAGCAGGGAGGGACAGGGGGCGCCTCGAGCTTTCTTT; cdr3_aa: CASREGQGAPRAFF
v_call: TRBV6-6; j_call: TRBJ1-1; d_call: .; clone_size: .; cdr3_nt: TGTGCCAGCAGTTTCGGACAATTGAACACTGAAGCTTTCTTT; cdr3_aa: CASSFGQLNTEAFF
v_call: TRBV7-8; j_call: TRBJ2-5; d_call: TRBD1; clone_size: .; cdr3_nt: TGTGCCAGCAGCTCCTCCGGGACAGCATCCTTAGAGACCCAGTACTTC; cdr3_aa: CASSSSGTASLETQYF
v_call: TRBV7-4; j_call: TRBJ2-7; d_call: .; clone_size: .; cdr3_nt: TGTGCCAGCAGCTCAGGGACTTGGGCTTACGAGCAGTACTTC; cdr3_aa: CASSSGTWAYEQYF
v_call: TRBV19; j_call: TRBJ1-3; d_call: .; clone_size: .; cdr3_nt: TGTGCCAGTGGGGGATCGGGCTCTGGAAACACCATATATTTT; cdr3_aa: CASGGSGSGNTIYF
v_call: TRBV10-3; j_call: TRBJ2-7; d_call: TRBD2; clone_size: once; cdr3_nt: TGTGCCATCAGTGAATTAGTCAGCGGGAGCTCCTACGAGCAGTACTTC; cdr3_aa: CAISELVSGSSYEQYF
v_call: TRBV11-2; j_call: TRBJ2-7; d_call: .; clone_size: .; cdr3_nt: TGTGCCAGCAGCACAAGGGACTCCTCCTACGAGCAGTACTTC; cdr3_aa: CASSTRDSSYEQYF
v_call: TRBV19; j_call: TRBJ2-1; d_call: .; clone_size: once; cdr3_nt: TGTGCCAGTACACGGACTTTCAATGAGCAGTTCTTC; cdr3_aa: CASTRTFNEQFF
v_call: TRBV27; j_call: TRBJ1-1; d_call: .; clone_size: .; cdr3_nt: TGTGCCAGCAGTTGGGGATGGGGTTGGACTGAAGCTTTCTTT; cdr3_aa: CASSWGWGWTEAFF
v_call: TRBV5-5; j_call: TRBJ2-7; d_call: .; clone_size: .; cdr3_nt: TGTGCCAGCAGCTTAGACAGAAGCTACGAGCAGTACTTC; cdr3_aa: CASSLDRSYEQYF
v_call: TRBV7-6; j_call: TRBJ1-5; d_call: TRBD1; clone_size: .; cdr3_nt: TGTGCCAGCAGCTCAGGACAGGGACTACAGCCCCAGCATTTT; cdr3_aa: CASSSGQGLQPQHF
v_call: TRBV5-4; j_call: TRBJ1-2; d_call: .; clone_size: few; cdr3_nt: TGTGCCAGCAGCTTAAATAGGGACTATGGCTACACCTTC; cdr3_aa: CASSLNRDYGYTF
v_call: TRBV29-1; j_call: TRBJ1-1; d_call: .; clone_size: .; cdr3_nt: TGCAGCGTTGAAGGTACGAACACTGAAGCTTTCTTT; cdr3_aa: CSVEGTNTEAFF